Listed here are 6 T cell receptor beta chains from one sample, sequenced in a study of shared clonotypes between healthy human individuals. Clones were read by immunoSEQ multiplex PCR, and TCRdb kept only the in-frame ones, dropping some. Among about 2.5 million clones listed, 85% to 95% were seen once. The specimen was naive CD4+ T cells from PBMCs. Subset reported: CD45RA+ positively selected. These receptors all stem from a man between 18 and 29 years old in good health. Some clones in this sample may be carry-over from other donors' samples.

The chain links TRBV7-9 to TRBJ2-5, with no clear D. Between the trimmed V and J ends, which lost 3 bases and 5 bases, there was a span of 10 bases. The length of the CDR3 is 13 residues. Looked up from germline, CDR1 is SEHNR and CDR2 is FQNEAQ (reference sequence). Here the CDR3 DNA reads TGTGCCAGCAGCTTCCGGGCGGCGGAGACCCAGTACTTC. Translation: CASSFRAAETQYF.

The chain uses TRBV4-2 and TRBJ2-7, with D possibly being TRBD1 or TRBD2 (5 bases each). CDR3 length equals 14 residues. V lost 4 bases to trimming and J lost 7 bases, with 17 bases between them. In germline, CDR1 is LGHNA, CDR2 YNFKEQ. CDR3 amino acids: CASSLSGERGEQYF. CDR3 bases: TGTGCCAGCAGCCTCTCCGGGGAAAGGGGTGAGCAGTACTTC.

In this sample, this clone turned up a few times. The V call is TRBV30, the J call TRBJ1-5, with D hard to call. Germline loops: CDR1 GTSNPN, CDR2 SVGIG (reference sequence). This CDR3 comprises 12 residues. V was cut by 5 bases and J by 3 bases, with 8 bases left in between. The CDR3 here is CAWGRPNQPQHF. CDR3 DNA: TGTGCCTGGGGAAGACCCAATCAGCCCCAGCATTTT.

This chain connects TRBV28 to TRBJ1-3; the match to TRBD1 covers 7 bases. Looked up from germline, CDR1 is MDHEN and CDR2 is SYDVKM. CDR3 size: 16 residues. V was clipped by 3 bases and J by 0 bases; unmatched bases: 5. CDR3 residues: CASSLAGTASGNTIYF. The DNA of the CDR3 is TGTGCCAGCAGTTTGGCCGGGACAGCCTCTGGAAACACCATATATTTT.

This CDR3 is CASSGDRNYGYTF. The CDR3 DNA is TGTGCCAGCAGCGGGGACCGTAACTATGGCTACACCTTC. The V and J genes are TRBV9 and TRBJ1-2, with a possible D match to TRBD1 (5 bases). Trimming left V 3 bases short and J 1 base short, with 7 bases between. The CDR3 has 13 amino acids. The germline gives CDR1 SGDLS, CDR2 YYNGEE.

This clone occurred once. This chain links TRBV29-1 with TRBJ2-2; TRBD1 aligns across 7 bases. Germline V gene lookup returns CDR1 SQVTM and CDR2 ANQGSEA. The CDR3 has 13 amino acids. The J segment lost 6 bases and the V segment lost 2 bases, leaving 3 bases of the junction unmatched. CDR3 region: CSVESQGAGELFF. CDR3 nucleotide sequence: TGCAGCGTTGAATCCCAGGGGGCCGGGGAGCTGTTTTTT.